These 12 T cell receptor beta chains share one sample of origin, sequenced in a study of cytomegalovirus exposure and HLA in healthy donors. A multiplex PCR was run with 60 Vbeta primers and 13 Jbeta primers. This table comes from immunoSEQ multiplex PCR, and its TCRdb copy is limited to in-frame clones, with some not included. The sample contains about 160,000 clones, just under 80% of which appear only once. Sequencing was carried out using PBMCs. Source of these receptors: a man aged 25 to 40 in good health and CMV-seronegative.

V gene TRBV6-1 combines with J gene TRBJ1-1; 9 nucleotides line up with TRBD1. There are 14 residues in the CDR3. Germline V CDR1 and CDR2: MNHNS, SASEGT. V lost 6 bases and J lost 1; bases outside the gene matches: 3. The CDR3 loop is CASRGTGRNTEAFF. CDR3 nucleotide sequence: TGTGCCAGCAGGGGGACAGGGCGGAACACTGAAGCTTTCTTT.

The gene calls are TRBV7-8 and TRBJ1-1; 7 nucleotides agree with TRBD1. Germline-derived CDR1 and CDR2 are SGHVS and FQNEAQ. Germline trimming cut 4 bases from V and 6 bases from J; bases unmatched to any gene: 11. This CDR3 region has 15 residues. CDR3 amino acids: CASSYRTGGMAEAFF. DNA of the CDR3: TGTGCCAGCAGCTACCGGACAGGCGGTATGGCTGAAGCTTTCTTT.

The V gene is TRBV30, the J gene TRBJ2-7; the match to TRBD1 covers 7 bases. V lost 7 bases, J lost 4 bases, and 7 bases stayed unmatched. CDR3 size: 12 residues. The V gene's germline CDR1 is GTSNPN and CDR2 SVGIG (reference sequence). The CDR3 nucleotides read TGTGCCTACCGGGACAGACTATACGAGCAGTACTTC. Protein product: CAYRDRLYEQYF.

In nucleotides, the CDR3 is TGCGCCAGCAGCCAGGCCGGCGCGGGAGTGGCAGATACGCAGTATTTT. Its translation is CASSQAGAGVADTQYF. This chain joins TRBV4-3 and TRBJ2-3; 7 nucleotides agree with TRBD2. Looked up from germline, CDR1 is LGHNA and CDR2 is YSLEER. V lost 3 bases to trimming and J lost 4 bases; unmatched junction nucleotides: 10. The CDR3 totals 16 residues.

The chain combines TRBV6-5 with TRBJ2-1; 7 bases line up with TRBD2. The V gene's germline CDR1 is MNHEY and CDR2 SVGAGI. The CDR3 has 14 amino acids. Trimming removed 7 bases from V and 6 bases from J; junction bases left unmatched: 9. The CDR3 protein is CASTGGSWGNEQFF. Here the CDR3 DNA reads TGTGCCAGCACGGGAGGTTCGTGGGGCAATGAGCAGTTCTTC.

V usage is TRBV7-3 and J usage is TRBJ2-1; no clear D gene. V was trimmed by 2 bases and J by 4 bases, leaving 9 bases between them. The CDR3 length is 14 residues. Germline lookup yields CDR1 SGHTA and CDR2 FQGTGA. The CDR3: CASSLSVLYNEQFF. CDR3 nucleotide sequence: TGTGCCAGCAGCTTATCGGTCCTTTACAATGAGCAGTTCTTC.

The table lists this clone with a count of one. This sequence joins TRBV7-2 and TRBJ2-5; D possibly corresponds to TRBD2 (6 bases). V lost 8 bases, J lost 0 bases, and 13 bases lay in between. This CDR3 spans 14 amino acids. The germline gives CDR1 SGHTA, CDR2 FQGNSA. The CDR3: CASPNPGDQETQYF. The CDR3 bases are TGTGCCAGCCCTAACCCGGGGGACCAAGAGACCCAGTACTTC.

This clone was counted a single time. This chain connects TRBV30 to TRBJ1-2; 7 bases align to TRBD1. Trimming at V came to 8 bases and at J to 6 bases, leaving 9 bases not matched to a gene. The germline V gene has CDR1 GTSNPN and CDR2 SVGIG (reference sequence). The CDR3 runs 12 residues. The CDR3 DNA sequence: TGTGCCAGCCGGACAGGTCTGAATGGCTACACCTTC. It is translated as CASRTGLNGYTF.

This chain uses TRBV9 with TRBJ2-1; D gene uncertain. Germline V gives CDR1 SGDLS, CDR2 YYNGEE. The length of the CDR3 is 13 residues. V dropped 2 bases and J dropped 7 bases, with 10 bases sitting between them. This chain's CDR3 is CASSVGSSNEQFF. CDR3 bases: TGTGCCAGCAGCGTGGGTAGCAGTAATGAGCAGTTCTTC.

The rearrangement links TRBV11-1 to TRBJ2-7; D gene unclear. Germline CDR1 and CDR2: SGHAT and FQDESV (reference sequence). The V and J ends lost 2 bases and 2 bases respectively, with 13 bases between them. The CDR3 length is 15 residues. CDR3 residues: CASSLFARLPYEQYF. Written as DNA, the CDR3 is TGTGCCAGCAGCTTATTTGCGAGATTACCCTACGAGCAGTACTTC.

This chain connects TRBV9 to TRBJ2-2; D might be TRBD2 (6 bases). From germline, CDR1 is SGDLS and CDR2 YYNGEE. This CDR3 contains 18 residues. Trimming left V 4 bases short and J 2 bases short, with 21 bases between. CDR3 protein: CASSMGPAGRSNTGELFF. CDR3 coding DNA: TGTGCCAGCAGCATGGGCCCGGCGGGGCGATCAAACACCGGGGAGCTGTTTTTT.

Here the CDR3 reads CASSEVTAFGTEAFF. CDR3 nucleotides: TGTGCCAGCAGTGAGGTCACCGCTTTCGGCACTGAAGCTTTCTTT. This sequence joins TRBV6-1 and TRBJ1-1; D is undetermined. Germline V gives CDR1 MNHNS, CDR2 SASEGT. Trimming cost V 3 bases and J 4 bases, with 15 bases left between them. The CDR3 has 15 residues.